Detailed here is one T cell receptor beta chain. The antigen is not known. V lost 4 bases to trimming and J lost 1 base, with 5 bases between them. The germline CDR1 and CDR2 sequences are SQVTM and ANQGSEA. The CDR3 spans 11 residues. immunoSEQ v3.0 was run at survey level. The table came from immunoSEQ multiplex PCR; TCRdb's copy has only in-frame clones and leaves some out. The sample yields some 33,000 clones, approximately 80% seen once. This entry belongs to a study of long-term antiretroviral therapy in people with HIV. Study-wide points: The blood, collected between the mid-2000s and the late 2010s, was possibly taken under older ART regimens. ART adherence, viral resistance and therapy changes were not recorded. Every time point showed a repertoire led by clones expanded before ART.

This sequence was found in a man aged 18-30 years with HIV. Source: unsorted PBMCs, taken 0.6 years after starting antiretroviral therapy. The chain carries TRBV29-1 and TRBJ2-7; the D is unclear. CDR3 amino acids: CSVGVSYEQYF. CDR3 nucleotides: TGCAGCGTTGGGGTTTCCTACGAGCAGTACTTC.